The 8 T cell receptor beta chains given below trace back to one sample, sequenced in a study of T cell repertoires in cytomegalovirus infection. Via MiXCR, TCRdb re-called the reads, giving one row per CDR3 protein. The sample lists roughly 190,000 distinct CDR3 sequences, 9.5% occurring once. Sequencing was done on a sample of PBMCs. The receptors come from a human donor in good health (CMV status not recorded). Some clones in this sample may be carry-over from other donors' samples.

There are many counts of this clonotype. This sequence joins TRBV7-2 and TRBJ1-6; D possibly corresponds to TRBD1 (6 bases). The V gene's germline CDR1 is SGHTA and CDR2 FQGNSA. V was clipped by 5 bases and J by 9 bases, with 14 bases between them. This CDR3 comprises 14 residues. The CDR3 DNA reads as TGTGCCAGCAGCAACAGGGATGCCAGTTCACCCCTCCACTTT. It codes for CASSNRDASSPLHF. Filled out from reference TRBV7-2 and TRBJ1-6, the complete variable domain reads GAGVSQSPSNKVTEKGKDVELRCDPISGHTALYWYRQSLGQGLEFLIYFQGNSAPDKSGLPSDRFSAERTGGSVSTLTIQRTQQEDSAVYLCASSNRDASSPLHFGNGTRLTVT.

The sample holds many counts of this clonotype. The chain is built from TRBV28 and TRBJ2-1; D possibly uses TRBD1 or TRBD2 (5 bases each). Per the germline V gene, CDR1 is MDHEN and CDR2 is SYDVKM. There are 16 residues in the CDR3. V was pared by 7 bases and J by 5 bases, with 21 bases between. The CDR3 DNA is TGTGCCAGCAACTATAACCGGGGCCTGCGGAACAATGAGCAGTTCTTC. This gives the protein CASNYNRGLRNNEQFF.

Many counts were recorded for this clonotype. This sequence joins TRBV20-1 and TRBJ2-7; D may match TRBD1 or TRBD2 (5 bases each). In germline, CDR1 is DFQATT, CDR2 SNEGSKA (reference sequence). Between the trimmed V and J ends, which lost 1 base and 4 bases, there was a span of 20 bases. The CDR3 spans 16 residues. CDR3 sequence: CSARVVKGDARYEQYF. The CDR3 coding sequence is TGCAGTGCTAGAGTTGTGAAAGGGGACGCCCGTTACGAGCAGTACTTC.

In this sample, this clonotype turned up a few times. V and J are TRBV11-2 and TRBJ2-1; 9 nucleotides align to TRBD2. In germline, CDR1 is SGHAT, CDR2 FQNNGV. V dropped 5 bases and J dropped 3; count of bases not matched to a gene: 5. This CDR3 is built from 15 residues. The CDR3 DNA reads TGTGCCAGCAGCCCTCCGACTAGCGGCTACAATGAGCAGTTCTTC. Protein product: CASSPPTSGYNEQFF.

This clonotype has at least ten counts. The chain links TRBV12-3 or TRBV12-4 to TRBJ1-6; the D gene is possibly TRBD1 (5 bases). The length of the CDR3 is 13 residues. Trimming took off 7 bases at V and 9 bases at J, with 13 bases between the two ends. The CDR3 nucleotides read TGTGCCAGCACCCGGCAGGGTGGTTCACCCCTCCACTTT. This encodes CASTRQGGSPLHF.

This clonotype was seen at least ten times. The chain joins TRBV7-9 to TRBJ2-7; 9 bases are shared with TRBD1. V lost 5 bases, J lost 2 bases, and 7 bases stayed unmatched. The CDR3 covers 15 residues. The germline CDR1 and CDR2 sequences are SEHNR and FQNEAQ (reference sequence). DNA for the CDR3: TGTGCCAGCAGCGACGGGACAGGGAGGGCCTACGAGCAGTACTTC. Amino acids: CASSDGTGRAYEQYF.

Worth noting for this clonotype: Given a much more abundant clone one base away, this may be a read error. No conserved phenylalanine or tryptophan ends this CDR3, so it is likely a read error. The chain uses TRBV20-1 and TRBJ1-5; no clear D. Germline assignment: CDR1 DFQATT and CDR2 SNEGSKA (reference sequence). Trimming cost V 3 bases and J 0 bases, with 15 bases left between them. The length of the CDR3 is 16 residues. The CDR3 coding sequence is TGCAGTGCTAGCCCGACGGCGGGATATAGCAATCAGCCCCAGCATTCT. The encoded protein is CSASPTAGYSNQPQHS.

The chain couples TRBV12-3 or TRBV12-4 to TRBJ1-5; D is possibly TRBD1 (6 bases). Trimming pared 2 bases from V and 3 bases from J, leaving 11 bases between. The CDR3 is made up of 15 amino acids. CDR3 sequence reads: CASSLRDISNQPQHF. In DNA, the CDR3 is TGTGCCAGCAGTTTACGGGACATCTCCAATCAGCCCCAGCATTTT.